This T cell receptor beta chain was recovered during a study of radiotherapy plus CTLA-4 blockade in lung cancer (dated by TCRdb to 2017 to 2018). About the investigation overall: Objective responses occurred in 18% of enrolled patients, and under 40% achieved disease control.

Ends trimmed: V by 7 bases, J by 4 bases; bases unmatched to a gene: 8. From the cysteine up to the phenylalanine, the CDR3 has a length of 14 residues. The kept DNA is CDR3 alone, 42 bases in frame from the first base. Reading the germline V gene gives CDR1 SGHRS and CDR2 YFSETQ. Results the study describes overall, beyond this receptor: After treatment with radiotherapy and ipilimumab, TCR clones that originated in tumors expanded in peripheral blood. Early dynamic changes in blood T cell clones, together with increased serum interferon-beta after radiation, were reported as the strongest predictors of response.

The library was obtained by the immunoSEQ multiplex PCR assay. TCRdb re-hosts the immuneACCESS table, in-frame sequences only. Its copies lack some clones; in the studies checked, an unresolved V gene accounts for under half of them, and the cause for the rest is not known. Recorded for this sample are nearly 95,000 clones; approximately 80% of them occurred a single time. 20% to 30% of the sample comes from the top ten. Focal radiation therapy combined with CTLA-4 blockade (ipilimumab) was tested in patients with chemo-refractory metastatic non-small-cell lung cancer. For this clone: Its antigen is still unknown. Per-base quality was not reported, and no clone a single base away is much larger than it.

Recombination joined TRBV5-1 with TRBJ2-1; TRBD2 fits 7 bases in the junction. The specimen comprised peripheral blood, sampled from a patient treated with radiotherapy plus ipilimumab. This clonotype originated in a human donor with non-small cell lung cancer that progressed on radiotherapy plus ipilimumab. CDR3 sequence: CASGAGERYNEQFF. The DNA is TGCGCCAGCGGGGCGGGAGAACGGTACAATGAGCAGTTCTTC.